This TCR beta chain was recovered during a study of shared clonotypes between healthy human individuals. Overall study findings and caveats: Only blood samples were collected, and tissue repertoires likely differ. Sharing of clonotypes among donors was expected to vary with sequencing depth.

V lost 6 bases and J lost 2; bases outside the gene matches: 4. CDR3 size: 13 residues. The germline gives CDR1 LNHDA, CDR2 SQIVND (reference sequence). The authors' processing: Owing to the provision of junction-only sequences devoid of quality scores by immunoSEQ, filtering differed. TCRdb's table, derived via immunoSEQ multiplex PCR, lists solely in-frame clones and lacks some. V and J calls and clone size are those listed in that table; D and trimming were worked out from the DNA. This sample has 1.5 million to 2.5 million clones; roughly 94% occur once, and the top ten carry 1% to 1.5%. CD8 cells classed as naive were CD45RO-negative and positively selected for CCR7, excluding terminally differentiated effector memory CD45RA+ cells. The donor population consisted of healthy HIV-negative adults with no recent acute infections or vaccinations. On this clone: Antigen specificity is unknown. The sample contains more than one DNA sequence encoding this CDR3.

The source material was naive CD8+ T cells sorted from blood. The chain employs TRBV19 and TRBJ2-7; 7 nucleotides align to TRBD2. This clonotype was sampled from a man younger than 35 in good health. In DNA, the CDR3 is TGTGCCAGTAGCAGGAGCGGGACCTACGAGCAGTACTTC. Amino acid sequence: CASSRSGTYEQYF.